This passage covers 15 T cell receptor beta chains from one sample sequenced in a study of blood T cell repertoires in COVID-19. Assay: immunoSEQ multiplex PCR; the TCRdb copy retains only in-frame clones and omits some. The sample carries 200,000 to 300,000 clones, around 88% recorded once. The sequenced sample consisted of PBMCs or T cells enriched from blood (not recorded which). The receptors come from a woman between 40 and 55 years old with acute COVID-19.

The genes are TRBV28 and TRBJ2-5, with 8 bases lining up with TRBD1. Germline values: CDR1 MDHEN, CDR2 SYDVKM. The trim removed 1 base at V and 7 bases at J, leaving 11 bases unmatched. This CDR3 spans 16 amino acids. CDR3 in DNA: TGTGCCAGCAGTTTATCCGGACAGGGTGATCGAGGGACCCAGTACTTC. Its protein product is CASSLSGQGDRGTQYF.

This chain links TRBV3-1 (or the pseudogene TRBV3-2) with TRBJ2-1; 8 bases line up with TRBD2. Germline-derived CDR1 and CDR2 are LGHDT and YNNKEL (reference sequence). The CDR3 has 16 amino acids. Trimming removed 1 base from V and 3 bases from J; junction bases left unmatched: 5. The CDR3 DNA reads TGTGCCAGCAGCCAAGTCAATAGCGGGATCTACAATGAGCAGTTCTTC. Protein sequence: CASSQVNSGIYNEQFF.

This clone was seen more than once but under ten times. V is TRBV5-4 and J is TRBJ2-7; D might be TRBD1 (6 bases). The CDR3 has 13 residues. The germline CDR1 and CDR2 sequences are SGHNT and YYREEE (reference sequence). Trimming shortened V by 4 bases and J by 4 bases, and 12 bases separated the two germline ends. CDR3 residues: CASSPRTEYEQYV. In DNA form, the CDR3 reads TGTGCCAGCAGCCCCCGGACAGAATACGAGCAGTACGTC.

V is TRBV29-1 and J is TRBJ2-3, with D possibly being TRBD2 (5 bases). The CDR3 is 13 residues long. Between the trimmed V and J ends, which lost 2 bases and 2 bases, there was a span of 8 bases. From germline, CDR1 is SQVTM and CDR2 ANQGSEA. CDR3 nucleotides: TGCAGCGTTGAAACTAGTTACACAGATACGCAGTATTTT. Residues: CSVETSYTDTQYF.

The gene calls are TRBV27 and TRBJ2-1; 9 bases match TRBD2. Germline assignment: CDR1 MNHEY and CDR2 SMNVEV (reference sequence). The CDR3 is made up of 15 amino acids. The ends lost 3 bases at V and 4 bases at J; junction bases unmatched: 4. The CDR3 nucleotides read TGTGCCAGCAGTTTTAACCTAGCGGGATACAATGAGCAGTTCTTC. Translating it yields CASSFNLAGYNEQFF.

The rearrangement joins TRBV11-3 to TRBJ1-2, with 7 bases lining up with TRBD1. Germline V gene lookup returns CDR1 SGHNT and CDR2 YENEEA. Losses at the gene ends were 3 bases for V and 7 bases for J; bases not matched to a gene: 2. This CDR3 spans 12 amino acids. The CDR3 loop reads CASSLEGAGYTF. CDR3 nucleotides: TGTGCCAGCAGCTTGGAGGGGGCTGGCTACACCTTC.

In the case of this clone: Other DNA sequences in this sample translate to the same CDR3. The chain uses TRBV18 and TRBJ2-3; no reliable D call. The CDR3 length is 13 residues. V was pared by 3 bases and J by 0 bases, with 4 bases between. CDR1 is KGHSH and CDR2 is LQKENI in the germline V gene. The CDR3 nucleotides read TGTGCCAGCTCACCCCCTAGCACAGATACGCAGTATTTT. It codes for CASSPPSTDTQYF.

The rearrangement uses TRBV2 and TRBJ2-5; TRBD2 matches at 11 bases. V dropped 6 bases and J dropped 1; count of bases not matched to a gene: 4. The CDR3 has 15 residues. CDR1 SNHLY and CDR2 FYNNEI come from the germline V gene. The CDR3 protein is CASSGGLAVQETQYF. The CDR3, as DNA: TGTGCCAGCAGCGGGGGACTAGCGGTCCAAGAGACCCAGTACTTC.

The chain links TRBV5-1 to TRBJ2-1; TRBD2 matches at 8 bases. Germline loops: CDR1 SGHRS, CDR2 YFSETQ. V shed 2 bases, J shed 8 bases, and the junction held 6 bases outside the gene matches. The CDR3 is made up of 14 amino acids. CDR3 sequence: CASSFRAGDYEQFF. The CDR3 DNA reads TGCGCCAGCAGCTTCAGAGCGGGAGACTATGAGCAGTTCTTC.

The gene calls are TRBV7-6 and TRBJ2-2; 8 bases are shared with TRBD1. The CDR3 covers 16 residues. Germline CDR1 SGHVS, CDR2 FNYEAQ. J gave up 4 bases and V 1 base, and 5 bases lay outside the gene matches. CDR3 loop: CASSLGQGASTGELFF. DNA of the CDR3: TGTGCCAGCAGCTTAGGGCAGGGGGCGAGCACCGGGGAGCTGTTTTTT. Together with reference TRBV7-6 and TRBJ2-2, the CDR3 gives the full variable domain: GAGVSQSPRYKVTKRGQDVALRCDPISGHVSLYWYRQALGQGPEFLTYFNYEAQQDKSGLPNDRFSAERPEGSISTLTIQRTEQRDSAMYRCASSLGQGASTGELFFGEGSRLTVL.

This chain uses TRBV4-3 with TRBJ1-3; maybe TRBD1 (6 bases). V shed 8 bases and J shed 2 bases, with 22 bases lying between them. CDR1 is LGHNA, CDR2 YSLEER, per germline. The CDR3 consists of 17 residues. Written as DNA, the CDR3 is TGCGCCAGCGGCAGGGACACGGGAGGTACTACTGGAAACACCATATATTTT. It specifies CASGRDTGGTTGNTIYF.

This sequence joins TRBV7-9 and TRBJ1-1; 8 bases align to TRBD1. CDR1 is SEHNR, CDR2 FQNEAQ, per germline (reference sequence). With 6 bases clipped from V and 1 base from J, the junction kept 4 bases outside the gene matches. The CDR3 is 14 residues long. The CDR3 sequence: CASSSQGANTEAFF. As DNA, the CDR3 is TGTGCCAGCAGTAGCCAGGGGGCGAACACTGAAGCTTTCTTT.

This chain links TRBV19 with TRBJ1-2, with TRBD1 matching over 7 bases. The CDR3 runs to 15 residues. V was pared by 5 bases and J by 2 bases, with 8 bases of the junction left unmatched. CDR1 is LNHDA, CDR2 SQIVND, per germline (reference sequence). CDR3 DNA: TGTGCCAGTAGTGCCTCACAGGGGTACAACTATGGCTACACCTTC. As protein: CASSASQGYNYGYTF.

The gene calls are TRBV6-1 and TRBJ2-3; the D is unclear. The CDR3 covers 14 residues. Looked up from germline, CDR1 is MNHNS and CDR2 is SASEGT. Trimming removed 0 bases from V and 6 bases from J, with 10 bases in between. The CDR3 DNA follows: TGTGCCAGCAGTGAAGCAGCAACTCCCGATACGCAGTATTTT. Residues: CASSEAATPDTQYF.

This clone appeared a few times. V and J are TRBV7-2 and TRBJ2-2; 14 nucleotides agree with TRBD2. V lost 0 bases to trimming and J lost 5 bases; unmatched junction nucleotides: 2. Germline CDR1 reads SGHTA; CDR2 reads FQGNSA. This CDR3 comprises 17 residues. DNA of the CDR3: TGTGCCAGCAGCTTAGCCGGGACTAGCGGGAGTACCGGGGAGCTGTTTTTT. Amino acid sequence: CASSLAGTSGSTGELFF.